This TCR beta chain appears in the sequencing data of a study of early T cells in non-severe SARS-CoV-2 infection. At the level of the study: Chains were unpaired, as sequencing was done on bulk RNA from unsorted whole blood.

The CDR3 has 14 residues. V lost 7 bases, J lost 10 bases, and 10 bases stayed unmatched. Per germline, CDR1 SGHRS and CDR2 YFSETQ. Details on this clonotype: Its antigen is undetermined.

Unique molecular identifiers were affixed to single, distinct cDNA molecules. TCRdb independently ran MiXCR on the 5' RACE reads; one entry per CDR3 protein. The sample consists of approximately 120,000 distinct CDR3 sequences, about 15% of them appearing once. Findings and caveats of the study: Anti-spike CD8 responses were favored by VDJdb matching, which missed private and CD4 specificities.

The rearrangement uses TRBV5-1 and TRBJ1-6, with TRBD1 matching 8 bases. The sequenced sample was whole blood. This receptor was taken from an adult who was a healthcare worker with PCR-confirmed SARS-CoV-2 infection or an uninfected control (not recorded which). The CDR3 here is CASAAGTGGSPLHF. DNA of the CDR3: TGCGCCAGCGCCGCCGGGACAGGAGGGTCACCCCTCCACTTT.